The clone carrying this T cell receptor (beta chain) was picked up a small number of times. The CDR3 covers 17 residues. V shed 3 bases and J shed 2 bases, with 20 bases lying between them. CDR1 KGHSH and CDR2 LQKENI come from the germline V gene. 60 Vbeta and 13 Jbeta primers were used in PCR. Libraries were prepared by immunoSEQ multiplex PCR; TCRdb keeps only in-frame clonotypes and omits some of them. The table lists approximately 100,000 clones, 70% to 80% of them singletons, with approximately 11% in the top ten. The data stem from a study of cytomegalovirus exposure and HLA in healthy donors. V usage is TRBV18 and J usage is TRBJ2-7; possibly TRBD1 for D (6 bases). The material sequenced was PBMCs. The clonotype comes from a man aged 18 to 30 in good health and CMV-seropositive. For the CDR3, the DNA is TGTGCCAGCTCACCGGGGGTCTCTCAGGGGTCCCCCTACGAGCAGTACTTC. Encoded protein: CASSPGVSQGSPYEQYF.